These 2 T cell receptor beta chains originate from one sample sequenced in a study of blood T cell repertoires in COVID-19. Repertoires were generated with immunoSEQ multiplex PCR, while TCRdb's copy carries only in-frame clones and drops some. The table shows tens of thousands of clones, with about nine tenths occurring only once. Sample: peripheral blood. All receptors come from a human donor in a cohort sampled during active COVID-19.

This chain links TRBV6-1 with TRBJ1-5; the match to TRBD1 covers 10 bases. The length of the CDR3 is 15 residues. Trimming cost V 2 bases and J 5 bases; bases outside gene matches: 3. CDR1 MNHNS and CDR2 SASEGT come from the germline V gene. CDR3: CASSELGTGDQPQHF. The DNA for the CDR3 is TGTGCCAGCAGTGAATTAGGGACAGGGGATCAGCCCCAGCATTTT.

The CDR3 DNA sequence: TGTGCCAGCAGTCCGGACAGAGCCTCCTACGAGCAGTACTTC. Amino acids: CASSPDRASYEQYF. The chain uses TRBV2 and TRBJ2-7; D may be TRBD1 (6 bases). The CDR3 spans 14 residues. The germline CDR1 and CDR2 sequences are SNHLY and FYNNEI. Trimming removed 5 bases from V and 0 bases from J, with 11 bases in between.